Below are 20 T cell receptor beta chains sequenced from a single sample in a study of blood T cell repertoires in COVID-19. Some clones are missing from TCRdb's copy, which holds only in-frame ones; the method was immunoSEQ multiplex PCR. The sample records more than 250,000 clones, roughly 84% being singletons. Sequencing used peripheral blood. These receptors came from a man in his fifties with active or convalescent COVID-19.

V is TRBV5-1 and J is TRBJ1-4; D remains unclear. The V end was cut by 4 bases, the J end by 0 bases, with 10 bases between. The CDR3 is 15 amino acids. Germline V gene lookup returns CDR1 SGHRS and CDR2 YFSETQ. The CDR3 bases are TGCGCCAGCAGCCCTAGACGGGCAACTAATGAAAAACTGTTTTTT. Residues: CASSPRRATNEKLFF.

The CDR3 region has the DNA TGTGCCAGCAGCCCTAGTGCACTGTCTCTCGAGCAGTACTTC. Translation: CASSPSALSLEQYF. The gene calls are TRBV7-2 and TRBJ2-7, with D uncertain. In germline, CDR1 is SGHTA, CDR2 FQGNSA. V was clipped by 5 bases and J by 6 bases, with 17 bases between them. This CDR3 region has 14 residues.

The rearrangement uses TRBV28 and TRBJ1-2, with 11 bases aligning to TRBD1. CDR3 size: 14 residues. Looked up from germline, CDR1 is MDHEN and CDR2 is SYDVKM. V lost 5 bases and J lost 2; bases outside the gene matches: 1. In DNA, the CDR3 is TGTGCCAGCAGTAGGGACAGGGGGAACTATGGCTACACCTTC. It translates to CASSRDRGNYGYTF.

The V and J genes are TRBV6-1 and TRBJ2-7; 11 bases match TRBD2. The CDR3 has 16 residues. Germline loops: CDR1 MNHNS, CDR2 SASEGT. Trimming took 0 bases from V and 4 from J; bases not matched to a gene: 5. The CDR3, as DNA: TGTGCCAGCAGTGAAGCGCGGTTAGCGGGGGGGTACGAGCAGTACTTC. Its protein is CASSEARLAGGYEQYF.

This sequence joins TRBV29-1 and TRBJ2-5; D gene unclear. There are 14 residues in the CDR3. In germline, CDR1 is SQVTM, CDR2 ANQGSEA. Trimming pared 0 bases from V and 2 bases from J, leaving 10 bases between. For the CDR3, the DNA is TGCAGCGTTGAAGATCTCGGGTTGCAAGAGACCCAGTACTTC. The encoded protein is CSVEDLGLQETQYF.

The chain uses TRBV6-1 and TRBJ1-1; 11 positions match TRBD1. V gave up 0 bases and J gave up 10 bases; unmatched junction bases: 7. The CDR3 covers 15 residues. Germline V lookup: CDR1 MNHNS, CDR2 SASEGT. The CDR3 region is CASSEAAGQGAGAFF. Written as DNA, the CDR3 is TGTGCCAGCAGTGAAGCCGCCGGACAGGGGGCTGGAGCTTTCTTT.

The chain couples TRBV7-9 to TRBJ1-1, with D possibly TRBD1 on 6 matching bases. The V gene lost 5 bases and the J gene lost 0 bases, with 13 bases spanning the gap. Germline-derived CDR1 and CDR2 are SEHNR and FQNEAQ (reference sequence). This CDR3 has 15 amino acids. The CDR3 loop reads CASSLQDSMNTEAFF. The CDR3 DNA sequence: TGTGCCAGCAGCCTCCAGGACAGCATGAACACTGAAGCTTTCTTT.

The chain employs TRBV30 and TRBJ2-2; 8 bases are shared with TRBD1. The CDR3 runs 14 residues. Germline trimming cut 5 bases from V and 6 bases from J; bases unmatched to any gene: 8. Germline CDR1 GTSNPN, CDR2 SVGIG (reference sequence). CDR3 sequence (DNA): TGTGCCTGGCACGGACAGGGAGATTCCGGGGAGCTGTTTTTT. Its translation: CAWHGQGDSGELFF. Using reference TRBV30 and TRBJ2-2 for the parts outside the CDR3, the full variable domain is SQTIHQWPATLVQPVGSPLSLECTVEGTSNPNLYWYRQAAGRGLQLLFYSVGIGQISSEVPQNLSASRPQDRQFILSSKKLLLSDSGFYLCAWHGQGDSGELFFGEGSRLTVL.

This clone was observed a single time. The rearrangement uses TRBV6-2 or TRBV6-3 and TRBJ2-7; 9 bases are a match to TRBD2. Germline trimming cut 5 bases from V and 1 base from J; bases unmatched to any gene: 6. Germline CDR1 MNHEY, CDR2 SVGEGT. The CDR3 extends over 15 amino acids. Written as DNA, the CDR3 is TGTGCCAGCAGTAAAGGTAGCGGGGGATCCTACGAGCAGTACTTC. It translates to CASSKGSGGSYEQYF.

V and J are TRBV29-1 and TRBJ2-7; 12 positions match TRBD2. After removal of 4 bases from V and 0 bases from J, the junction contained 1 base not matched to a gene. Germline CDR1 SQVTM, CDR2 ANQGSEA. This CDR3 has 14 amino acids. CDR3 coding DNA: TGCAGCGTTGGGACTAGCGGGAACTCCTACGAGCAGTACTTC. It codes for CSVGTSGNSYEQYF.

The chain recombines TRBV3-1 (or the pseudogene TRBV3-2) with TRBJ2-5, with 7 bases identical to TRBD2. CDR1 LGHDT and CDR2 YNNKEL come from the germline V gene (reference sequence). The V and J ends lost 1 base and 5 bases, in that order; junction bases with no gene match: 7. The length of the CDR3 is 15 residues. This chain's CDR3 is CASSQGTSGYETQYF. Written as DNA, the CDR3 is TGTGCCAGCAGCCAAGGGACTAGTGGGTATGAGACCCAGTACTTC.

The chain has TRBV6-1 and TRBJ1-3; unclear D gene. V lost 3 bases and J lost 0, with 12 bases in between. The germline CDR1 and CDR2 sequences are MNHNS and SASEGT. The CDR3 extends over 16 amino acids. Written as DNA, the CDR3 is TGTGCCAGCAGTGAGTCCCTAATTAGCTCTGGAAACACCATATATTTT. Protein product: CASSESLISSGNTIYF.

This rearrangement joins TRBV18 to TRBJ2-3; 10 nucleotides align to TRBD1. CDR1 KGHSH and CDR2 LQKENI come from the germline V gene. The CDR3 runs to 18 residues. V dropped 1 base and J dropped 2; count of bases not matched to a gene: 9. CDR3 amino acids: CASSPLSPTGGFTDTQYF. DNA for the CDR3: TGTGCCAGCTCACCACTGTCACCGACAGGGGGCTTCACAGATACGCAGTATTTT.

The V gene is TRBV6-5, the J gene TRBJ1-2, with 10 bases lining up with TRBD1. Germline V gives CDR1 MNHEY, CDR2 SVGAGI. The V and J ends lost 4 bases and 6 bases, in that order; junction bases with no gene match: 2. This CDR3 comprises 13 residues. For the CDR3, the DNA is TGTGCCAGCAGTTGGGACAGGGGCCATGGCTACACCTTC. Its protein is CASSWDRGHGYTF.

The CDR3 DNA follows: TGTGCCAGCAGCTTACGACTCTGGACAGGGTATGGCTACACCTTC. Encoded protein: CASSLRLWTGYGYTF. The chain carries TRBV13 and TRBJ1-2; 8 bases fit TRBD1. J gave up 5 bases and V 2 bases, and 7 bases lay outside the gene matches. The CDR3 runs 15 residues. Germline V gives CDR1 PRHDT, CDR2 FYEKMQ (reference sequence).

This rearrangement joins TRBV30 to TRBJ2-7, with D possibly being TRBD2 (6 bases). The germline V gene encodes CDR1 GTSNPN and CDR2 SVGIG (reference sequence). The CDR3 length is 17 residues. V dropped 4 bases and J dropped 5 bases, with 27 bases sitting between them. The CDR3 nucleotides read TGTGCCTGGACTAATCTGGGGACCCCATCCGCGGGACACGAGCAGTACTTC. Translation gives CAWTNLGTPSAGHEQYF.

This chain uses TRBV5-4 with TRBJ1-2; no definite D call. The V end lost 4 bases, the J end lost 6 bases, and 10 bases lay between the germline ends. This CDR3 is built from 12 residues. Germline V gives CDR1 SGHNT, CDR2 YYREEE (reference sequence). The CDR3 reads CASSHGRDGYTF. Written as DNA, the CDR3 is TGTGCCAGCAGCCACGGTCGTGATGGCTACACCTTC.

The V gene is TRBV5-1, the J gene TRBJ1-6; 7 nucleotides line up with TRBD1. CDR1 is SGHRS, CDR2 YFSETQ, per germline. CDR3 size: 14 residues. The V segment lost 0 bases and the J segment 10 bases; nucleotides outside the gene matches: 4. CDR3 bases: TGCGCCAGCAGCTTGGATACAGGGGAGTCACCCCTCCACTTT. This codes for CASSLDTGESPLHF.

The J gene is TRBJ1-6, the V gene TRBV19, with no clear D. Trimming pared 3 bases from V and 14 bases from J, leaving 11 bases between. CDR1 LNHDA and CDR2 SQIVND come from the germline V gene (reference sequence). This CDR3 is built from 12 residues. DNA for the CDR3: TGTGCCAGTAGTATCGGGAACAGCGCCCTCCACTTT. Translation gives CASSIGNSALHF. The entire variable domain, with the rest obtained from reference TRBV19 and TRBJ1-6, is as follows: DGGITQSPKYLFRKEGQNVTLSCEQNLNHDAMYWYRQDPGQGLRLIYYSQIVNDFQKGDIAEGYSVSREKKESFPLTVTSAQKNPTAFYLCASSIGNSALHFGNGTRLTVT.

The rearrangement joins TRBV5-6 to TRBJ1-1; the D gene is possibly TRBD1 (5 bases). This CDR3 is 14 amino acids long. V was clipped by 2 bases and J by 6 bases, with 14 bases between them. Germline assignment: CDR1 SGHDT and CDR2 YYEEEE. The CDR3 DNA sequence: TGTGCCAGCAGCTTCGGAAGACAGAGCCCTGAAGCTTTCTTT. Amino acid sequence: CASSFGRQSPEAFF.